Following are 29 T cell receptor beta chains from one sample sequenced in a study of blood T cell repertoires in COVID-19. The data were produced by immunoSEQ multiplex PCR, yet TCRdb's version contains in-frame clones alone and is incomplete. The profile covers about 150,000 clones, with about four fifths appearing a single time and 14% taken by the ten largest. Sequenced material: peripheral blood. The receptor source for this set is a man aged 18 to 30 with active or convalescent COVID-19.

This clone was seen a handful of times. The chain uses TRBV7-9 and TRBJ1-2; D possibly corresponds to TRBD1 (5 bases). V gave up 1 base and J gave up 3 bases, with 9 bases separating them. The CDR3 is 14 residues long. Germline-derived CDR1 and CDR2 are SEHNR and FQNEAQ (reference sequence). CDR3 nucleotide sequence: TGTGCCAGCAGCTTAGGGGGCGGATACTATGGCTACACCTTC. Amino acids: CASSLGGGYYGYTF.

The rearrangement uses TRBV6-5 and TRBJ1-1; a weak D match, TRBD1 (6 bases). The CDR3 extends over 14 amino acids. V was pared by 4 bases and J by 0 bases, with 9 bases between. Per germline, CDR1 MNHEY and CDR2 SVGAGI. The CDR3 here is CASSFDRLNTEAFF. The CDR3 nucleotides read TGTGCCAGCAGTTTCGACAGGTTGAACACTGAAGCTTTCTTT.

The gene calls are TRBV7-2 and TRBJ2-7; 7 positions agree with TRBD2. CDR1 is SGHTA and CDR2 is FQGNSA in the germline V gene. The CDR3 runs 15 residues. V lost 1 base to trimming and J lost 1 base; unmatched junction nucleotides: 4. CDR3 loop: CASSLVAGPSYEQYF. CDR3 DNA: TGTGCCAGCAGCTTAGTAGCGGGCCCTTCCTACGAGCAGTACTTC.

The V and J genes are TRBV4-1 and TRBJ2-1, with TRBD2 identical over 10 bases. The CDR3 runs to 19 residues. CDR1 and CDR2 from the germline V gene are MGHRA and YSYEKL. The junction had 10 bases not matched to a gene; V was cut back by 1 base and J by 1 base. The CDR3 DNA reads TGCGCCAGCAGCCAAGGGGGTCTAGCGGGAGCCAAGTCCTACAATGAGCAGTTCTTC. Amino acid sequence: CASSQGGLAGAKSYNEQFF.

The V call is TRBV29-1, the J call TRBJ2-3; D unclear. The length of the CDR3 is 10 residues. Trimming removed 8 bases at V and 9 bases at J, with 12 bases between. The V gene's germline CDR1 is SQVTM and CDR2 ANQGSEA. As DNA, the CDR3 is TGCAGCACTGTAGTAGTGACGCAGTATTTT. Encoded protein: CSTVVVTQYF.

The V call is TRBV7-2, the J call TRBJ2-1; D might be TRBD1 (6 bases). The CDR3 is 14 residues long. The germline gives CDR1 SGHTA, CDR2 FQGNSA. Trimming pared 5 bases from V and 12 bases from J, leaving 20 bases between. CDR3 DNA: TGTGCCAGCAGCCCCCAGAGGAAGGGACAATGGCAGTTCTTC. Protein product: CASSPQRKGQWQFF. Drawing the rest from reference TRBV7-2 and TRBJ2-1, the complete variable domain is GAGVSQSPSNKVTEKGKDVELRCDPISGHTALYWYRQSLGQGLEFLIYFQGNSAPDKSGLPSDRFSAERTGGSVSTLTIQRTQQEDSAVYLCASSPQRKGQWQFFGPGTRLTVL.

The rearrangement uses TRBV11-2 and TRBJ2-7; 8 nucleotides match TRBD1. The trim removed 4 bases at V and 4 bases at J, leaving 12 bases unmatched. Germline values: CDR1 SGHAT, CDR2 FQNNGV. CDR3 length: 16 amino acids. CDR3 bases: TGTGCCAGCAGCTCGCCAAAAGACAGGGGATGGTACGAGCAGTACTTC. The encoded protein is CASSSPKDRGWYEQYF.

The chain couples TRBV4-1 to TRBJ2-7; D might be TRBD2 (6 bases). CDR1 and CDR2 from the germline V gene are MGHRA and YSYEKL. V lost 4 bases and J lost 3, with 10 bases in between. The CDR3 extends over 13 amino acids. The CDR3 DNA sequence: TGCGCCAGCAGCCGGGCGGGAATCTACGAGCAGTACTTC. Translation: CASSRAGIYEQYF.

This chain links TRBV11-3 with TRBJ1-2; 7 bases map to TRBD1. The CDR3 is 17 amino acids. V was pared by 3 bases and J by 4 bases, with 14 bases of the junction left unmatched. Germline-derived CDR1 and CDR2 are SGHNT and YENEEA. In DNA form, the CDR3 reads TGTGCCAGCAGCTTTCACCTAAGGGGGCGGGACGGCTATGGCTACACCTTC. It is translated as CASSFHLRGRDGYGYTF.

This clone was recorded only once. The chain couples TRBV14 to TRBJ2-5; 11 bases line up with TRBD1. There are 17 residues in the CDR3. Germline values: CDR1 SGHDN, CDR2 FVKESK. Trimming removed 1 base from V and 1 base from J; junction bases left unmatched: 5. CDR3 sequence (DNA): TGTGCCAGCAGCCAAGCCTGGACAGGGGGCCGCCAAGAGACCCAGTACTTC. It encodes CASSQAWTGGRQETQYF.

The chain recombines TRBV4-2 with TRBJ1-6, with D possibly being TRBD1 (5 bases). The V gene lost 1 base and the J gene lost 10 bases, with 14 bases spanning the gap. The CDR3 spans 15 residues. The germline V gene encodes CDR1 LGHNA and CDR2 YNFKEQ. The CDR3 DNA follows: TGTGCCAGCAGCCAAGTGGGACTTATTGGATCACCCCTCCACTTT. Translating it yields CASSQVGLIGSPLHF.

The chain has TRBV10-1 and TRBJ2-2, with TRBD2 as a possible D gene (6 bases). CDR1 is WNHNN and CDR2 is SYGVQD in the germline V gene (reference sequence). V dropped 2 bases and J dropped 6 bases, with 16 bases sitting between them. The CDR3 has 16 amino acids. The CDR3 loop is CASSEPVGEVSGELFF. For the CDR3, the DNA is TGCGCCAGCAGTGAGCCGGTAGGGGAGGTGTCCGGGGAGCTGTTTTTT.

The rearrangement uses TRBV3-1 (or the pseudogene TRBV3-2) and TRBJ2-3; 8 bases line up with TRBD2. V shed 4 bases and J 1 base; nucleotides not matched to a gene: 13. The CDR3 sequence is 18 residues long. CDR1 and CDR2 (germline): LGHDT, YNNKEL (reference sequence). Written as DNA, the CDR3 is TGTGCCAGCAGCCCCCGGAGTCTAGCGGGCGGCCGCACAGATACGCAGTATTTT. Translating it yields CASSPRSLAGGRTDTQYF.

This clone appeared a single time. The rearrangement links TRBV19 to TRBJ1-4, with TRBD1 as a possible D gene (5 bases). CDR3 length equals 13 residues. V was shortened by 10 bases and J by 8 bases, with 17 bases between the two germline ends. Germline V gene sequence: CDR1 LNHDA, CDR2 SQIVND (reference sequence). The CDR3 DNA sequence: TGTGCCACCCGCAGCGGGGCGGAGGAAAAACTGTTTTTT. Encoded protein: CATRSGAEEKLFF.

The rearrangement joins TRBV7-9 to TRBJ1-4; D ambiguous. The V and J ends lost 5 bases and 2 bases respectively, with 15 bases between them. The CDR3 is 16 amino acids. Germline loops: CDR1 SEHNR, CDR2 FQNEAQ (reference sequence). CDR3 bases: TGTGCCAGCAGCGCCCGACTAGGAGGGACTAATGAAAAACTGTTTTTT. It yields the protein CASSARLGGTNEKLFF.

This chain links TRBV19 with TRBJ2-3, with D possibly TRBD2 on 5 matching bases. Germline CDR1 and CDR2: LNHDA and SQIVND (reference sequence). Trimming took 3 bases from V and 6 from J, leaving 10 bases between them. The CDR3 has 13 residues. CDR3 sequence: CASSMRAADTQYF. DNA for the CDR3: TGTGCCAGTAGTATGAGGGCGGCCGATACGCAGTATTTT.

CDR3 region: CATSEAGRGGYTF. In DNA form, the CDR3 reads TGTGCCACCAGCGAGGCGGGTCGAGGCGGCTACACCTTC. V is TRBV15 and J is TRBJ1-2, with D uncertain. The V end was cut by 5 bases, the J end by 8 bases, with 15 bases between. The CDR3 has 13 amino acids. Looked up from germline, CDR1 is LNHNV and CDR2 is YYDKDF (reference sequence).

The chain couples TRBV5-4 to TRBJ2-3; D call uncertain. The length of the CDR3 is 13 residues. V dropped 4 bases and J dropped 5 bases, with 11 bases sitting between them. The germline V gene has CDR1 SGHNT and CDR2 YYREEE (reference sequence). CDR3 bases: TGTGCCAGCAGCATAGAGCCCGGAGATACGCAGTATTTT. As protein: CASSIEPGDTQYF.

The chain uses TRBV6-5 and TRBJ2-1, with 8 bases matching TRBD1. The CDR3 runs to 14 residues. V was clipped by 6 bases and J by 5 bases; unmatched bases: 6. In germline, CDR1 is MNHEY, CDR2 SVGAGI. The CDR3 reads CASRDRVRNNEQFF. The CDR3 bases are TGTGCCAGCAGGGACAGGGTACGAAACAATGAGCAGTTCTTC.

The chain uses TRBV4-2 and TRBJ2-1; unclear D gene. The CDR3 length is 13 residues. V lost 4 bases to trimming and J lost 4 bases, with 8 bases between them. Per germline, CDR1 LGHNA and CDR2 YNFKEQ. For the CDR3, the DNA is TGTGCCAGCAGCCTCCCCAGATACAATGAGCAGTTCTTC. This codes for CASSLPRYNEQFF.

In this sample, this clone turned up once. The rearrangement joins TRBV30 to TRBJ2-2, with 9 bases identical to TRBD1. Germline V gene sequence: CDR1 GTSNPN, CDR2 SVGIG (reference sequence). This CDR3 contains 14 residues. The trim removed 5 bases at V and 4 bases at J, leaving 5 bases unmatched. The CDR3: CAWGQGILTGELFF. The CDR3 bases are TGTGCCTGGGGACAGGGGATACTCACCGGGGAGCTGTTTTTT.

The chain combines TRBV7-9 with TRBJ1-6; weak D call: TRBD1 (6 bases). Germline loops: CDR1 SEHNR, CDR2 FQNEAQ (reference sequence). Trimming stripped 5 bases from V and 4 bases from J, with 9 bases between. The CDR3 is made up of 14 amino acids. The CDR3 reads CASSLDSYNSPLHF. The CDR3 DNA reads TGTGCCAGCAGCCTGGACAGTTATAATTCACCCCTCCACTTT. The full variable domain, rest sourced from reference TRBV7-9 and TRBJ1-6, is DTGVSQNPRHKITKRGQNVTFRCDPISEHNRLYWYRQTLGQGPEFLTYFQNEAQLEKSRLLSDRFSAERPKGSFSTLEIQRTEQGDSAMYLCASSLDSYNSPLHFGNGTRLTVT.

This chain links TRBV7-8 with TRBJ1-3; D possibly corresponds to TRBD1 (6 bases). Germline V CDR1 and CDR2: SGHVS, FQNEAQ. This CDR3 spans 15 amino acids. Trimming shortened V by 3 bases and J by 0 bases, and 9 bases separated the two germline ends. As DNA, the CDR3 is TGTGCCAGCAGCTTCGACAGGCGCTCTGGAAACACCATATATTTT. Translation: CASSFDRRSGNTIYF.

The chain has TRBV19 and TRBJ2-1; 11 bases fit TRBD1. The CDR3 is made up of 14 amino acids. Unmatched junction bases numbered 5, after V lost 7 bases and J lost 6 bases. Germline V gene data show CDR1 as LNHDA and CDR2 as SQIVND (reference sequence). The CDR3 sequence: CASIGTGGFNEQFF. The CDR3 DNA reads TGTGCCAGTATAGGGACAGGGGGGTTCAATGAGCAGTTCTTC.

The V gene is TRBV7-2, the J gene TRBJ1-5; D is undetermined. V lost 0 bases to trimming and J lost 1 base, with 7 bases between them. From germline, CDR1 is SGHTA and CDR2 FQGNSA. The CDR3 spans 15 residues. CDR3 sequence reads: CASSLAGPSNQPQHF. DNA of the CDR3: TGTGCCAGCAGCTTAGCGGGCCCCAGCAATCAGCCCCAGCATTTT.

This clone has only one observation. The chain has TRBV27 and TRBJ1-5, with TRBD1 matching 7 bases. CDR1 is MNHEY, CDR2 SMNVEV, per germline (reference sequence). The CDR3 length is 13 residues. V shed 5 bases, J shed 6 bases, and the junction held 4 bases outside the gene matches. The CDR3 spells CASSRQGLQPQHF. The CDR3 DNA reads as TGTGCCAGCAGTCGACAGGGTCTTCAGCCCCAGCATTTT.

This clone occurred a few times. This chain joins TRBV18 and TRBJ1-2; 10 bases agree with TRBD1. Germline CDR1 reads KGHSH; CDR2 reads LQKENI. V shed 2 bases and J 1 base; nucleotides not matched to a gene: 10. This CDR3 comprises 18 residues. DNA of the CDR3: TGTGCCAGCTCACCAAGGGCTGCCGGGACAGGGGATAACTATGGCTACACCTTC. It translates to CASSPRAAGTGDNYGYTF.

The V and J genes are TRBV29-1 and TRBJ2-3, with TRBD2 matching over 8 bases. CDR1 and CDR2 from the germline V gene are SQVTM and ANQGSEA. This CDR3 has 13 amino acids. The trim removed 6 bases at V and 3 bases at J, leaving 5 bases unmatched. For the CDR3, the DNA is TGCAGCGTCTCGGGACTAGGGACAGATACGCAGTATTTT. Its translation is CSVSGLGTDTQYF.

The chain uses TRBV6-1 and TRBJ1-4; D is perhaps TRBD1 (5 bases). The CDR3 covers 17 residues. The germline V gene has CDR1 MNHNS and CDR2 SASEGT. Trimming stripped 2 bases from V and 1 base from J, with 14 bases between. The CDR3 here is CASSELGLGLTNEKLFF. CDR3 DNA sequence: TGTGCCAGCAGTGAATTGGGGCTCGGGTTAACTAATGAAAAACTGTTTTTT.